Listed here are 3 T cell receptor beta chains from one sample, sequenced in a study of PD-1 blockade in classical Hodgkin lymphoma. Patients all relapsed after autologous stem cell transplantation, and there was variation in brentuximab vedotin exposure. Data came from immunoSEQ multiplex PCR; TCRdb stores just in-frame clones and leaves some out. Seen here are some 64,000 clones, more than 80% observed once, and the top ten hold 15%. The sequenced sample was peripheral blood mononuclear cells (PBMCs), obtained at baseline. The receptors originated from a human donor with classical Hodgkin lymphoma.

The genes are TRBV28 and TRBJ2-7; unclear D gene. The length of the CDR3 is 12 residues. CDR1 is MDHEN and CDR2 is SYDVKM in the germline V gene. Between the trimmed V and J ends, which lost 1 base and 8 bases, there was a span of 9 bases. The CDR3 DNA reads TGTGCCAGCAGTTTATACGCCAACCAGCAGTACTTC. It specifies CASSLYANQQYF.

This chain links TRBV7-9 with TRBJ1-1; the D gene is possibly TRBD1 (5 bases). Looked up from germline, CDR1 is SEHNR and CDR2 is FQNEAQ (reference sequence). This CDR3 spans 16 amino acids. Trimming removed 7 bases at V and 7 bases at J, with 25 bases between. For the CDR3, the DNA is TGTGCCAGCAACTCTCCTGGGTTCCAGGGTTCGGGTGAAGCTTTCTTT. Its translation: CASNSPGFQGSGEAFF.

This chain uses TRBV7-9 with TRBJ2-1; 15 nucleotides match TRBD2. There are 15 residues in the CDR3. Germline loops: CDR1 SEHNR, CDR2 FQNEAQ (reference sequence). Trimming at V came to 4 bases and at J to 9 bases, leaving 4 bases not matched to a gene. The CDR3: CASSWTSGGAGEQFF. CDR3 DNA sequence: TGTGCCAGCAGCTGGACTAGCGGGGGGGCGGGTGAGCAGTTCTTC.